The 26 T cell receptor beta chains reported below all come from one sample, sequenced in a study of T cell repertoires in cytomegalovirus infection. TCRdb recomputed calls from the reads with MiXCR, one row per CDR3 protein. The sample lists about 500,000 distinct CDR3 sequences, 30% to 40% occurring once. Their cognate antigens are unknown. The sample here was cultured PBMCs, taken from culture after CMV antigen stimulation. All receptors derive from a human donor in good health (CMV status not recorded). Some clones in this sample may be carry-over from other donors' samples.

The CDR3 sequence: CASSPMEVLSSGNTIYF. The CDR3 coding sequence is TGTGCCAGCTCACCAATGGAGGTGCTAAGCTCTGGAAACACCATATATTTT. The chain has TRBV18 and TRBJ1-3; no definite D call. The V end lost 2 bases, the J end lost 0 bases, and 14 bases lay between the germline ends. CDR3 length: 17 amino acids. The germline gives CDR1 KGHSH, CDR2 LQKENI.

CDR3 bases: TGTGCCAGCAGCCAAGATGGGCAGGGGTCTCAGCCCCAGCATTTT. Translating gives CASSQDGQGSQPQHF. The gene calls are TRBV4-2 and TRBJ1-5; maybe TRBD1 (6 bases). This CDR3 comprises 15 residues. V was shortened by 0 bases and J by 6 bases, with 12 bases between the two germline ends. Germline V gives CDR1 LGHNA, CDR2 YNFKEQ.

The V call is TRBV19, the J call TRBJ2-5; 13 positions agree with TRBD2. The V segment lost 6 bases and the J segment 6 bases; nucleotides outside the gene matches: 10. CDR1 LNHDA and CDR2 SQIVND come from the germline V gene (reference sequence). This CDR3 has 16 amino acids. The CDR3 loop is CASSDTGLAGRKTQYF. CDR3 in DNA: TGTGCCAGTAGCGATACGGGACTAGCGGGAAGGAAGACCCAGTACTTC.

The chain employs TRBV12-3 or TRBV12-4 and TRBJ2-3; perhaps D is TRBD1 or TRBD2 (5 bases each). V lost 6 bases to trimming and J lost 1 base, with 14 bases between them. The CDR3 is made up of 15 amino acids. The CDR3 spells CASSGAGVGTDTQYF. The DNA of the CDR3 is TGTGCCAGCAGCGGGGCTGGAGTGGGCACAGATACGCAGTATTTT.

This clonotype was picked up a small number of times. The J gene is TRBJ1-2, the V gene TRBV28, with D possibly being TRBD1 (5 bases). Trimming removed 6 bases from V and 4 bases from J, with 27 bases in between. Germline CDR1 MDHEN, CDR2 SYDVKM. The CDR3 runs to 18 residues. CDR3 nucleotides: TGTGCCAGCAGAACCGGGGCAGTATCCCAACAGGCTACCTATGGCTACACCTTC. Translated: CASRTGAVSQQATYGYTF.

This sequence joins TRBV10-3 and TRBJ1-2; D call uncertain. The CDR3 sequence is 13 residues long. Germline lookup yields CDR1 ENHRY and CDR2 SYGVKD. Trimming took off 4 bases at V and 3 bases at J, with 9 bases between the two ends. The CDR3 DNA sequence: TGTGCCATCAGTGGACGGGATGACTATGGCTACACCTTC. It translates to CAISGRDDYGYTF.

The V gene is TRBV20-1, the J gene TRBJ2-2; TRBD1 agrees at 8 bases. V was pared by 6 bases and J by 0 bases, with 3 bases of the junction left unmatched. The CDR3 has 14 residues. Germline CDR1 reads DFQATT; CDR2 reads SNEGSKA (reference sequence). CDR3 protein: CSARQGTNTGELFF. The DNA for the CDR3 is TGCAGTGCAAGACAGGGGACGAACACCGGGGAGCTGTTTTTT.

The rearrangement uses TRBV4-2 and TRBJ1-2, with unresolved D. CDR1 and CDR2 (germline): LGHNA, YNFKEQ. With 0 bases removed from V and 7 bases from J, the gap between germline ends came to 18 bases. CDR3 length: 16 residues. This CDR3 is CASSQDGGGVLGGYTF. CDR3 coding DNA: TGTGCCAGCAGCCAAGATGGTGGAGGAGTTTTGGGTGGCTACACCTTC.

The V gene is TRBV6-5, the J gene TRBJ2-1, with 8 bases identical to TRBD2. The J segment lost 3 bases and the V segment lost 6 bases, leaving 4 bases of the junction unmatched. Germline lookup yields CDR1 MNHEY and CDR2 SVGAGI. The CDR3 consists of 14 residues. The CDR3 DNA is TGTGCCAGCAGGAGCGGGAGAGTCTACAATGAGCAGTTCTTC. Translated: CASRSGRVYNEQFF.

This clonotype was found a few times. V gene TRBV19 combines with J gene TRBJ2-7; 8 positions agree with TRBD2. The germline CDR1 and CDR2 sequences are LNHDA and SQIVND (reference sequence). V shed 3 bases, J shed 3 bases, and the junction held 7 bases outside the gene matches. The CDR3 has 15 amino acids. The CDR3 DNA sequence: TGTGCCAGTAGTATTAGTGCGGGAGGCGTCTACGAGCAGTACGTC. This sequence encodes CASSISAGGVYEQYV.

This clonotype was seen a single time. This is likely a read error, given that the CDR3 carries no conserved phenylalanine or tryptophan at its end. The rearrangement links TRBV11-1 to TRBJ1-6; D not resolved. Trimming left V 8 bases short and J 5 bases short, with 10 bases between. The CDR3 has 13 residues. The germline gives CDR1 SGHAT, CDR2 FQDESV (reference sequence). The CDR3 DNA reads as TGTGCCAGCCGTGACAATAATAATTCACCCCTCCACGTT. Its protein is CASRDNNNSPLHV.

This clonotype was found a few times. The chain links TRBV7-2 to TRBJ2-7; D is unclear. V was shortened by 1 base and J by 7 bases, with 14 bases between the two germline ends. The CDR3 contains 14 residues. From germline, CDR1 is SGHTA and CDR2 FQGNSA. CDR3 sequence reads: CASSLELISWEQYF. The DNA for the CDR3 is TGTGCCAGCAGCTTAGAACTAATCAGTTGGGAGCAGTACTTC.

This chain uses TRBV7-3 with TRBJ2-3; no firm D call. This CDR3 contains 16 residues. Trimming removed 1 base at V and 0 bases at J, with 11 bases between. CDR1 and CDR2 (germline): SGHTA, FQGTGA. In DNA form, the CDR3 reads TGTGCCAGCAGCTTAAGGGCAGGAAGTAGCACAGATACGCAGTATTTT. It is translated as CASSLRAGSSTDTQYF.

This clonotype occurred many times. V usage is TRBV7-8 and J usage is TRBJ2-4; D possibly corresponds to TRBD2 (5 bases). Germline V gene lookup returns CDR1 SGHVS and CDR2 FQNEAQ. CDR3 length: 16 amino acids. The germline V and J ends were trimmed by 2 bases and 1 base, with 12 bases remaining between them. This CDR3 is CASSLIGVGAKNIQYF. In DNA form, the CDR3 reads TGTGCCAGCAGCTTAATCGGGGTTGGGGCCAAAAACATTCAGTACTTC.

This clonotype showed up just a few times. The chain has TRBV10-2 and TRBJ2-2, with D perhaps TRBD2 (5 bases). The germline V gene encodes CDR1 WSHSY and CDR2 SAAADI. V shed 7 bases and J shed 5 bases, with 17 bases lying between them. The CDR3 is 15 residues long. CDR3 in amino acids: CASNYVGVSTGELFF. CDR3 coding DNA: TGCGCCAGCAACTACGTCGGGGTGTCGACCGGGGAGCTGTTTTTT.

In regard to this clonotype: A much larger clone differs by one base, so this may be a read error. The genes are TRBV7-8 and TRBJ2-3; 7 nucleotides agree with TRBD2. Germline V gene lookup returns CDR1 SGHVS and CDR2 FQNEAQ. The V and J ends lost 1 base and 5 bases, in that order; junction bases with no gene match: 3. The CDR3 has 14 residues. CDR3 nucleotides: TGTGCCAGCAGCTTAGTTGCGGGAGTAGATACGCAGTATTTT. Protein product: CASSLVAGVDTQYF.

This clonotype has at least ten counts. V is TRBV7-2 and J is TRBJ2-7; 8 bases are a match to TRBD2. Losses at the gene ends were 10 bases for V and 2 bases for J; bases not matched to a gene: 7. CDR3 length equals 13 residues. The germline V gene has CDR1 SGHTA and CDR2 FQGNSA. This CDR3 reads CAMERETPYEQYV. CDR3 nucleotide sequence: TGTGCCATGGAGCGGGAGACCCCCTACGAGCAGTACGTC.

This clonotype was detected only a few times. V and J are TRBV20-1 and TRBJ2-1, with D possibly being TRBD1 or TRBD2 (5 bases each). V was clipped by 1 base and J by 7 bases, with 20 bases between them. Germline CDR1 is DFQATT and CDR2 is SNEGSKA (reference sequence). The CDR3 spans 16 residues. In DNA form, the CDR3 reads TGCAGTGCTAGAGCCGCCGGGACCCGAGGGGCAAATGAGCAGTTCTTC. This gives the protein CSARAAGTRGANEQFF.

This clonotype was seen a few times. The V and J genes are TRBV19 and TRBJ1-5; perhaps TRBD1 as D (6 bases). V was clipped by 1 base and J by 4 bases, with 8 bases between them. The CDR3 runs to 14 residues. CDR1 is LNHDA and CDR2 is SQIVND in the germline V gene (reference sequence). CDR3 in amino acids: CASSIAGQNQPQHF. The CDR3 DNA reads TGTGCCAGTAGTATAGCCGGACAGAATCAGCCCCAGCATTTT.

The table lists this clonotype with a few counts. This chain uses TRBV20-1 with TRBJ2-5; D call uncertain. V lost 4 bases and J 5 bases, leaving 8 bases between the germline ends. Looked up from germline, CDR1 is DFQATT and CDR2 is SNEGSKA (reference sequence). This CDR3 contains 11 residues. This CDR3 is CSAKLRETQYF. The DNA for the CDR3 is TGCAGTGCTAAGCTAAGGGAGACCCAGTACTTC.

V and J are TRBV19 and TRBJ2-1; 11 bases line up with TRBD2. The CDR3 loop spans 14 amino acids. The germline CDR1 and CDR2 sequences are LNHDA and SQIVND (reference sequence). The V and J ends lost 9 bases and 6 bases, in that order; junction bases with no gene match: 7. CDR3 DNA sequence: TGTGCCAGCAAACTAGCGGGAGTTAGCAATGAGCAGTTCTTC. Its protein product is CASKLAGVSNEQFF.

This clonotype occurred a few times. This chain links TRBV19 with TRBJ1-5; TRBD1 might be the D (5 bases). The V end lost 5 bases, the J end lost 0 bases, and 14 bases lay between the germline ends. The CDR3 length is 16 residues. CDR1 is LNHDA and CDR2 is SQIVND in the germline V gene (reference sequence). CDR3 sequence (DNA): TGTGCCAGTAGTCTAAGGGGACGGAATAGCAATCAGCCCCAGCATTTT. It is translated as CASSLRGRNSNQPQHF.

The CDR3 DNA is TGTGCCAGCAGCGGACCGGGACTAGAGCAGTTCTTC. The encoded protein is CASSGPGLEQFF. The chain has TRBV7-8 and TRBJ2-1; 7 nucleotides match TRBD2. The CDR3 runs 12 residues. The germline gives CDR1 SGHVS, CDR2 FQNEAQ. With 5 bases clipped from V and 10 bases from J, the junction kept 5 bases outside the gene matches.

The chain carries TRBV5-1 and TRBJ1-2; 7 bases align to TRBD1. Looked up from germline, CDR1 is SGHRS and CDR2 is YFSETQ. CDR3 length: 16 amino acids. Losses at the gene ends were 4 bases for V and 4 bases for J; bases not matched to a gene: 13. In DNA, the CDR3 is TGCGCCAGCAGCCCTCGTACAGGGGCAGAGACCTATGGCTACACCTTC. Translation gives CASSPRTGAETYGYTF.

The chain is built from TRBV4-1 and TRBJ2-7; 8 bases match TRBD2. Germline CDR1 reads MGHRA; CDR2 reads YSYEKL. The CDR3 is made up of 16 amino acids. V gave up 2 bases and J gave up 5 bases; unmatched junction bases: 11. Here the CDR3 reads CASSQIIRSGSHEQYF. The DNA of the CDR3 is TGCGCCAGCAGCCAAATAATACGCAGCGGGAGTCACGAGCAGTACTTC.

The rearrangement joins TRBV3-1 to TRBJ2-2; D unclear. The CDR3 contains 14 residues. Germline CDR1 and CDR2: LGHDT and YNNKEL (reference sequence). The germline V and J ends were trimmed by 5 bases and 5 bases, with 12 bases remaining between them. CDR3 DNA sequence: TGTGCCAGCAGCTCCCTCTCACCGACCGGGGAGCTGTTTTTT. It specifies CASSSLSPTGELFF.